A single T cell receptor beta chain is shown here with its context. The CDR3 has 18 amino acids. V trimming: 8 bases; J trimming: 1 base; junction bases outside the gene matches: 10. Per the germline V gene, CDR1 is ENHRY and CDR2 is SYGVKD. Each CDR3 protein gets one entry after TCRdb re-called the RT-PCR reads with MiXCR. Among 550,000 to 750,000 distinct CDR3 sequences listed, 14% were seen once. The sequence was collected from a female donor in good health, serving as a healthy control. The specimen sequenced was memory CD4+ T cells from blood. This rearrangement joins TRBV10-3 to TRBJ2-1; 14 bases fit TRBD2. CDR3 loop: CAIGTGTSGSGSYNEQFF. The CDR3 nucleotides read TGTGCCATCGGAACCGGGACTAGCGGGAGTGGGTCCTACAATGAGCAGTTCTTC.